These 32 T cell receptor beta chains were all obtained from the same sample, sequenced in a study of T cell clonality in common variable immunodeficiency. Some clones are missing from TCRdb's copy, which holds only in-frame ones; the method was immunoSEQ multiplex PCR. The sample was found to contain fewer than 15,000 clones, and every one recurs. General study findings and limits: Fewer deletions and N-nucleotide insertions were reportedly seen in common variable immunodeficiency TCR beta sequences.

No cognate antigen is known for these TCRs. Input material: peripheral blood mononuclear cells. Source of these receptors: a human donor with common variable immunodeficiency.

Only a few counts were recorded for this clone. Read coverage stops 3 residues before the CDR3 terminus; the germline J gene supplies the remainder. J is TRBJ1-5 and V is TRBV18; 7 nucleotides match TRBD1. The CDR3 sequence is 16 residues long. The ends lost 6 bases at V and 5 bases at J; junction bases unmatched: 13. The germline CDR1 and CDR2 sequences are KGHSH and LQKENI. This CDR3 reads CASSRNAGGVDQPQHF. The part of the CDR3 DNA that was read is TGTGCCAGCTCGAGGAATGCAGGGGGAGTTGATCAGCCC.

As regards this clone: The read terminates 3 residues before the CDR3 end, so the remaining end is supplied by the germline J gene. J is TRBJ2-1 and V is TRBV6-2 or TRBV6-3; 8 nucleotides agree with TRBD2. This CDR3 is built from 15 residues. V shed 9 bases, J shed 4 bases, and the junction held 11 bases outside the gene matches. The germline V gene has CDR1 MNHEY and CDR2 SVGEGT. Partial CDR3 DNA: TGTGCCAGTAGTGATCGGGGGGGGATTTACAATGAG. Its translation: CASSDRGGIYNE. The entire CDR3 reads CASSDRGGIYNEQFF.

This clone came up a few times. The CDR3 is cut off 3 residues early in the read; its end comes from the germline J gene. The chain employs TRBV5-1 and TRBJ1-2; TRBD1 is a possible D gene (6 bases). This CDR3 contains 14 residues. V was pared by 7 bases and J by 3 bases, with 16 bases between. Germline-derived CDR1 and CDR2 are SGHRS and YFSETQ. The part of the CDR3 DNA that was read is TGCGCCAGCGGACTAGAGGACAGTTACTATGGC. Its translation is CASGLEDSYYG. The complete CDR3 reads CASGLEDSYYGYTF.

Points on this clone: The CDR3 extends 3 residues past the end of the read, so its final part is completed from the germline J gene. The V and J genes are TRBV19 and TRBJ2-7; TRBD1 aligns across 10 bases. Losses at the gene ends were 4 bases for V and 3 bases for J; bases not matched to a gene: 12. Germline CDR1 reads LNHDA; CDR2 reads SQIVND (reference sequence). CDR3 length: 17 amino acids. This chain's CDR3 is CASSTQALGQGYYEQYF. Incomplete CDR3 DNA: TGTGCCAGTAGTACCCAGGCGTTGGGACAGGGGTACTACGAG.

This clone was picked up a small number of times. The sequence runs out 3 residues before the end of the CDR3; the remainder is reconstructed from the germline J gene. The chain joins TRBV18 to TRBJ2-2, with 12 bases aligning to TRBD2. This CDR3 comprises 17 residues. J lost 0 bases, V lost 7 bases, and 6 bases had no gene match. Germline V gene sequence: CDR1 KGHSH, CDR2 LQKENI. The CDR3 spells CASLPGLAGTNTGELFF. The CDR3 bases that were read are TGTGCCAGCTTACCGGGACTAGCGGGTACGAACACCGGGGAG.

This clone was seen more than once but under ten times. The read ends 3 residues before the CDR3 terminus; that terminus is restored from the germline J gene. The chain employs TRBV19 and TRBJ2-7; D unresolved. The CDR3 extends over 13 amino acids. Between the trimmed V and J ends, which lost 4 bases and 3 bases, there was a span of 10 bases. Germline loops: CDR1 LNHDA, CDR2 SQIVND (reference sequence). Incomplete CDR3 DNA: TGTGCCAGTAGTAGGTCCCTAGTCTACGAG. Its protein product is CASSRSLVYE. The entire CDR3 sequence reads CASSRSLVYEQYF.

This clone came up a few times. CDR3: CASTQEGQETQYF. The part of the CDR3 DNA that was read is TGTGCCAGTACTCAGGAAGGGCAAGAGACC. This chain joins TRBV19 and TRBJ2-5; no clear D gene. The observed sequence ends 3 residues before the CDR3 terminus, with the missing tail filled in from the germline J gene. Germline CDR1 and CDR2: LNHDA and SQIVND (reference sequence). This CDR3 has 13 residues. The germline V and J ends were trimmed by 7 bases and 2 bases, with 11 bases remaining between them.

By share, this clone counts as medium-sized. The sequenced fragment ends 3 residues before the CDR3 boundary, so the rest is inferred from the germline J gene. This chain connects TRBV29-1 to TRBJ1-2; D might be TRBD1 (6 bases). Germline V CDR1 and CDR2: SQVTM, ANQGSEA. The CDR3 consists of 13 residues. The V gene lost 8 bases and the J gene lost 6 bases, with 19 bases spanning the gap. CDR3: CSTTPDRRDGYTF. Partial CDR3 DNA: TGCAGCACAACCCCGGACAGAAGGGATGGC.

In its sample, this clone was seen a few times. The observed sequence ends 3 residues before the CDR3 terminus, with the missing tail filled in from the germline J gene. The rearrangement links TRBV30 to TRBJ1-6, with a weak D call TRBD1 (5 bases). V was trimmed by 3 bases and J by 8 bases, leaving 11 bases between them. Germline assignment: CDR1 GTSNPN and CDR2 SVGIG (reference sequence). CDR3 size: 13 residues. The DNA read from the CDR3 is TGTGCCTGGAGGTCCAGGGTTGATTCACCC. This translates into CAWRSRVDSP. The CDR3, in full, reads CAWRSRVDSPLHF.

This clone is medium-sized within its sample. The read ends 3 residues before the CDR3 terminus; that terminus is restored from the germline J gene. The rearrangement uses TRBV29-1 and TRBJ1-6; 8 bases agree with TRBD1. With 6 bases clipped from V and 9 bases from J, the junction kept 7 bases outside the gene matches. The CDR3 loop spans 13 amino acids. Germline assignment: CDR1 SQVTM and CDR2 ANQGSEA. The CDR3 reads CSVRTGSSSPLHF. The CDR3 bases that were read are TGCAGCGTCCGGACAGGGTCCAGTTCACCC.

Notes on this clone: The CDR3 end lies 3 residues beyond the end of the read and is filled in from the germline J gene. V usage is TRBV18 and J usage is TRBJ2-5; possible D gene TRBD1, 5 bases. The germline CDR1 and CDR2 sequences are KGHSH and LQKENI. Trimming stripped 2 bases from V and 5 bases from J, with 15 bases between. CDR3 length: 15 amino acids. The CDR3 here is CASSPDLGRKETQYF. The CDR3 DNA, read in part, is TGTGCCAGCTCACCAGACCTGGGGCGAAAGGAGACC.

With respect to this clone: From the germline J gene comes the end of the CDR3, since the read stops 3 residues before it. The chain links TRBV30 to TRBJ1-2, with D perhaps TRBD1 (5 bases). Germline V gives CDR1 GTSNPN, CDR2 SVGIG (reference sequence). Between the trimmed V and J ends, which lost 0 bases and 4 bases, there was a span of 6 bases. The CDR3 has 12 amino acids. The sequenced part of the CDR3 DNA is TGTGCCTGGAGTGTCACAGGCTATGGC. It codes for CAWSVTGYG. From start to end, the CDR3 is CAWSVTGYGYTF.

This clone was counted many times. The CDR3 loop is CSAGTSGQETQYF. The sequenced CDR3 bases are TGCAGTGCCGGGACTAGCGGACAAGAGACC. The chain recombines TRBV20-1 with TRBJ2-5, with 11 bases that match TRBD2. Read data end 3 residues before the CDR3 end; the end is taken from the germline J gene. Germline V lookup: CDR1 DFQATT, CDR2 SNEGSKA (reference sequence). V dropped 6 bases and J dropped 2; count of bases not matched to a gene: 2. The CDR3 has 13 residues.

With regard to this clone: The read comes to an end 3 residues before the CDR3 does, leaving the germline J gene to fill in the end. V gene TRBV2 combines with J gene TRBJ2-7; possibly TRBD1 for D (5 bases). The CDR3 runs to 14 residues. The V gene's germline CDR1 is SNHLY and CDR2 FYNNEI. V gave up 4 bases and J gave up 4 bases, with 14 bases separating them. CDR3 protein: CASSAGKVGYEQYF. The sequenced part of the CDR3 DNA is TGTGCCAGCAGTGCAGGGAAAGTTGGTTACGAG.

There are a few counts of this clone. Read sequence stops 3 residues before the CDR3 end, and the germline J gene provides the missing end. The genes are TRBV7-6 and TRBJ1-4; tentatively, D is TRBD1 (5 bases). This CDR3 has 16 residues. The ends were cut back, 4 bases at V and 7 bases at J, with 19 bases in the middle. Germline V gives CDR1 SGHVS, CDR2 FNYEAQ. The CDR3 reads CASSSTVQTEPEKLFF. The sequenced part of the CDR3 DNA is TGTGCCAGCAGCTCCACGGTACAGACAGAACCTGAAAAA. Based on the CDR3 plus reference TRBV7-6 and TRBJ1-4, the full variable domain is GAGVSQSPRYKVTKRGQDVALRCDPISGHVSLYWYRQALGQGPEFLTYFNYEAQQDKSGLPNDRFSAERPEGSISTLTIQRTEQRDSAMYRCASSSTVQTEPEKLFFGSGTQLSVL.

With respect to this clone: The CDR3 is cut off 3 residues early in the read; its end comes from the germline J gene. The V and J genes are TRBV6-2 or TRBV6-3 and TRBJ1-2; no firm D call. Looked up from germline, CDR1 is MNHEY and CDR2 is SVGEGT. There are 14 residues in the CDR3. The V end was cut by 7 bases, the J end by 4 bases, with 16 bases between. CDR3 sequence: CASKRTAIRYGYTF. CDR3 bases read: TGTGCCAGCAAGCGGACGGCCATCCGCTATGGC.

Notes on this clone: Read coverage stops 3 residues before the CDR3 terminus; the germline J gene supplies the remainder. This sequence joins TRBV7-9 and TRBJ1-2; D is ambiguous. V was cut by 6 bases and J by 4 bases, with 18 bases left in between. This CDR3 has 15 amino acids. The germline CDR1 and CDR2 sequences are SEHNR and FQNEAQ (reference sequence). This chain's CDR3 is CASSPGGEISYGYTF. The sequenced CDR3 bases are TGTGCCAGCAGTCCAGGCGGGGAGATCAGCTATGGC.

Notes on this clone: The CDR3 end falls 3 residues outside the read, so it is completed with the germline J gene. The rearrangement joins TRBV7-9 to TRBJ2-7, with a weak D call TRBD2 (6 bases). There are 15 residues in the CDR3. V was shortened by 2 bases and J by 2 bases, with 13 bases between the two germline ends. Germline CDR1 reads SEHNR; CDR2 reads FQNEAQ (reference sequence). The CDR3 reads CASSLQGGHAYEQYF. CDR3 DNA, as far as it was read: TGTGCCAGCAGCTTACAGGGAGGTCATGCCTACGAG.

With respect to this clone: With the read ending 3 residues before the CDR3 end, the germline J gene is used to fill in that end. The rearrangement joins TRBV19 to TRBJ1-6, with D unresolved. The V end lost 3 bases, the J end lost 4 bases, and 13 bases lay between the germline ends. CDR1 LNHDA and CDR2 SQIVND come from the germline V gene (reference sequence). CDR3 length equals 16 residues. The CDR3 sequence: CASSMGSPGYNSPLHF. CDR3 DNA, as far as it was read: TGTGCCAGTAGTATGGGCAGTCCTGGATATAATTCACCC.

CDR3 DNA, as far as it was read: TGTGCCAGCAGCAAACAGGGGACCAGGAACTATGGC. This encodes CASSKQGTRNYG. The entire CDR3 protein reads CASSKQGTRNYGYTF. The chain uses TRBV7-2 and TRBJ1-2; 7 nucleotides match TRBD1. The read halts 3 residues ahead of the CDR3 end, with the missing end drawn from the germline J gene. CDR3 size: 15 residues. The trim removed 5 bases at V and 2 bases at J, leaving 8 bases unmatched. From germline, CDR1 is SGHTA and CDR2 FQGNSA. Filled out from reference TRBV7-2 and TRBJ1-2, the complete variable domain reads GAGVSQSPSNKVTEKGKDVELRCDPISGHTALYWYRQSLGQGLEFLIYFQGNSAPDKSGLPSDRFSAERTGGSVSTLTIQRTQQEDSAVYLCASSKQGTRNYGYTFGSGTRLTVV.

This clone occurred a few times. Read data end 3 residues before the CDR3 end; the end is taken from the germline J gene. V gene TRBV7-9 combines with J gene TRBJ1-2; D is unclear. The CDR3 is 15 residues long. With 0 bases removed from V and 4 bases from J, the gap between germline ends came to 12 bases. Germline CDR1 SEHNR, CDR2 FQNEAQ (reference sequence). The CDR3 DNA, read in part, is TGTGCCAGCAGCTTAGCGGCAGGATCTACCTATGGC. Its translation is CASSLAAGSTYG. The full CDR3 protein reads CASSLAAGSTYGYTF. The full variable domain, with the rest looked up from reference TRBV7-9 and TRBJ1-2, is DTGVSQNPRHKITKRGQNVTFRCDPISEHNRLYWYRQTLGQGPEFLTYFQNEAQLEKSRLLSDRFSAERPKGSFSTLEIQRTEQGDSAMYLCASSLAAGSTYGYTFGSGTRLTVV.

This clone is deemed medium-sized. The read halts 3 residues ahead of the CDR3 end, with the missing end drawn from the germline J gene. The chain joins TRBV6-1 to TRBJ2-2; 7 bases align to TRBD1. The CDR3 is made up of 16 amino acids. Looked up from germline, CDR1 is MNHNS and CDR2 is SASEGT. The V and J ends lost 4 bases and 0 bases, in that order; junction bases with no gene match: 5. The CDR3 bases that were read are TGTGCCAGCAGTGTCCGGACAGGATCGAACACCGGGGAG. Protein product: CASSVRTGSNTGE. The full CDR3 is CASSVRTGSNTGELFF.

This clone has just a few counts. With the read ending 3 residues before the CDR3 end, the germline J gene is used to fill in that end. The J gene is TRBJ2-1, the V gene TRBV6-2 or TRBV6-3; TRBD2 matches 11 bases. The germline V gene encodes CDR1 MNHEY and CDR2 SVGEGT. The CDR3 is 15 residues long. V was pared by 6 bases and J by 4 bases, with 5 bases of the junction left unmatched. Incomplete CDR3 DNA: TGTGCCAGCAGCCGACTAGCGGGGCCATACAATGAG. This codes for CASSRLAGPYNE. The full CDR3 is CASSRLAGPYNEQFF.

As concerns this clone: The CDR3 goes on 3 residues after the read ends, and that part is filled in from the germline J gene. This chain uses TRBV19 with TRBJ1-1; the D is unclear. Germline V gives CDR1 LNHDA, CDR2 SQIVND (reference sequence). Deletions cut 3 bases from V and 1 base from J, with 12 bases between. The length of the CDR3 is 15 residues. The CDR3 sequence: CASSIGKGPNTEAFF. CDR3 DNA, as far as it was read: TGTGCCAGTAGTATTGGAAAGGGCCCGAACACTGAA.

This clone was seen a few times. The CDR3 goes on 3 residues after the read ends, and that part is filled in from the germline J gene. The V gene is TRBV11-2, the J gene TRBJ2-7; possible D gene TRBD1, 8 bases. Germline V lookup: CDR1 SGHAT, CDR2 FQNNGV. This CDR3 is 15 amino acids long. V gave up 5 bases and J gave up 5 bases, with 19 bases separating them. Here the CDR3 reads CASSPGGQGAHEQYF. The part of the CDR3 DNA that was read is TGTGCCAGCAGCCCGGGGGGTCAGGGGGCCCACGAG.

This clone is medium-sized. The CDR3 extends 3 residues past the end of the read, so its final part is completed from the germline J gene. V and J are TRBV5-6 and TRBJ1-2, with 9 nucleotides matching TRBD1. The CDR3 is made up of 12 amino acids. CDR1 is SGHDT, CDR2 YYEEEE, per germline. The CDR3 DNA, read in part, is TGTGCCACCAACACAGGGGGCAGAGGC. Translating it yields CATNTGGRG. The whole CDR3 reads CATNTGGRGYTF.

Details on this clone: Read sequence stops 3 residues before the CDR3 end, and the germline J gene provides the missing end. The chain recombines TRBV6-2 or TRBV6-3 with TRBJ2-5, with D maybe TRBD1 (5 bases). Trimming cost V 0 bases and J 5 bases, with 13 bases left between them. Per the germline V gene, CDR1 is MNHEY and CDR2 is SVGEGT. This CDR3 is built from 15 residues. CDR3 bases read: TGTGCCAGCAGTTACTCCGCAGGGTTAGGGGAGACC. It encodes CASSYSAGLGET. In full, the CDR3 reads CASSYSAGLGETQYF.

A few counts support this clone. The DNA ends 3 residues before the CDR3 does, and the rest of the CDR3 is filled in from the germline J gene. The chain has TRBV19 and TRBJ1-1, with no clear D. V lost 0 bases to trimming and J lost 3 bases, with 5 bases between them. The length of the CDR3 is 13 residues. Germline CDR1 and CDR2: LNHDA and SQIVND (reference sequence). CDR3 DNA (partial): TGTGCCAGTAGTATAGAACAGTACACTGAA. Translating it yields CASSIEQYTE. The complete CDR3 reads CASSIEQYTEAFF. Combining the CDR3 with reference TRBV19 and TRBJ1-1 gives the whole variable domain DGGITQSPKYLFRKEGQNVTLSCEQNLNHDAMYWYRQDPGQGLRLIYYSQIVNDFQKGDIAEGYSVSREKKESFPLTVTSAQKNPTAFYLCASSIEQYTEAFFGQGTRLTVV.

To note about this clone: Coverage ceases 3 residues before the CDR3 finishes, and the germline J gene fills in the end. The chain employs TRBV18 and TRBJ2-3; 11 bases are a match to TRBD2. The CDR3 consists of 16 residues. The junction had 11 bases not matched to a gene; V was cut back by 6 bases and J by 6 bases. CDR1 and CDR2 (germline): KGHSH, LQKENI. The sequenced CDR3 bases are TGTGCCAGCTCGAGCGGGACTAGCGGCCCATATGATACG. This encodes CASSSGTSGPYDT. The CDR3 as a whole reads CASSSGTSGPYDTQYF. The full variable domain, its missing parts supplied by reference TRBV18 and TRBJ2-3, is NAGVMQNPRHLVRRRGQEARLRCSPMKGHSHVYWYRQLPEEGLKFMVYLQKENIIDESGMPKERFSAEFPKEGPSILRIQQVVRGDSAAYFCASSSGTSGPYDTQYFGPGTRLTVL.

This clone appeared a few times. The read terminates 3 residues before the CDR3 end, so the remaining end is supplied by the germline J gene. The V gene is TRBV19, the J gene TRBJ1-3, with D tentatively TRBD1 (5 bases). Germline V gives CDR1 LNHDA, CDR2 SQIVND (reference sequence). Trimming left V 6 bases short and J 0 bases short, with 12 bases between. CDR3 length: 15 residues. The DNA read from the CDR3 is TGTGCCAGTAGGCCAACAGGCAACTCTGGAAACACC. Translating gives CASRPTGNSGNT. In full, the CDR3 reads CASRPTGNSGNTIYF. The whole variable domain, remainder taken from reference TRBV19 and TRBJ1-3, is DGGITQSPKYLFRKEGQNVTLSCEQNLNHDAMYWYRQDPGQGLRLIYYSQIVNDFQKGDIAEGYSVSREKKESFPLTVTSAQKNPTAFYLCASRPTGNSGNTIYFGEGSWLTVV.

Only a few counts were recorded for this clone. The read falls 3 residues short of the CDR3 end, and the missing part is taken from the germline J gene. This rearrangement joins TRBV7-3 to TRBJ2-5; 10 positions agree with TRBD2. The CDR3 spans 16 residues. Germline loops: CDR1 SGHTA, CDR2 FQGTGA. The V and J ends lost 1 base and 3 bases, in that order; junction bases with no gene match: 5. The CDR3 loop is CASSLNSGGAKETQYF. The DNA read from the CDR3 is TGTGCCAGCAGCTTAAACAGCGGGGGGGCTAAAGAGACC.

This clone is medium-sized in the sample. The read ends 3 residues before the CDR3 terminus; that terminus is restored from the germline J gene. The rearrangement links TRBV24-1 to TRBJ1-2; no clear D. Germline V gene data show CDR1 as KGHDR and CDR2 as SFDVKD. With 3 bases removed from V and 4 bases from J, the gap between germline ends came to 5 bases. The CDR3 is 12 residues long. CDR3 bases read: TGTGCCACCAGTGATGAGGGCTATGGC. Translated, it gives CATSDEGYG. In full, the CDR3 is CATSDEGYGYTF.